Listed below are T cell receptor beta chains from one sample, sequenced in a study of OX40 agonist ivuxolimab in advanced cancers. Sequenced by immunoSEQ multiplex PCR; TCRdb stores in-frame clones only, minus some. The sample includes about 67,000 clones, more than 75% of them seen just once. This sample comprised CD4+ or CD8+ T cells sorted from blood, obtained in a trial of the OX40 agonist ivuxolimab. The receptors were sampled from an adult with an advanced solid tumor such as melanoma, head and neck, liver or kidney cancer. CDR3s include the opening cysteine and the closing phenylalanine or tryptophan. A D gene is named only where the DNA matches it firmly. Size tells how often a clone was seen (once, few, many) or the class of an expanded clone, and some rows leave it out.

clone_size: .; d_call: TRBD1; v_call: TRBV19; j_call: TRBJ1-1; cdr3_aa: CASSNRGVTEAFF; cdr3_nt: TGTGCCAGTAGTAACAGGGGAGTAACTGAAGCTTTCTTT
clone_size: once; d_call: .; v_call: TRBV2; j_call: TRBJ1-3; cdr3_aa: CASRTGFSGNTIYF; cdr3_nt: TGTGCCAGCAGAACAGGTTTCTCTGGAAACACCATATATTTT
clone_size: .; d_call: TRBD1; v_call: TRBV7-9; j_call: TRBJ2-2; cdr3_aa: CASSTMQGARDTGELFF; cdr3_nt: TGTGCCAGCAGTACGATGCAGGGGGCGCGGGACACCGGGGAGCTGTTTTTT
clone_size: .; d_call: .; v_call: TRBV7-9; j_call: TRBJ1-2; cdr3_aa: CASSPQGGGANYGYTF; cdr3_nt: TGTGCCAGCAGCCCTCAGGGCGGTGGAGCTAACTATGGCTACACCTTC
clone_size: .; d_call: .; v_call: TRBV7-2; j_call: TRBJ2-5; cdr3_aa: CASSLQGTEETQYF; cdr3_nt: TGTGCCAGCAGCCTTCAGGGTACGGAAGAGACCCAGTACTTC
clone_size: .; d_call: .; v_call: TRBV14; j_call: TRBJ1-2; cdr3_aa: CASSPPTGLSTYGYTF; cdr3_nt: TGTGCCAGCAGCCCCCCGACCGGGCTCAGCACCTATGGCTACACCTTC
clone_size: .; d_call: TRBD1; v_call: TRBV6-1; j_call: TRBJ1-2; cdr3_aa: CASSVGTGPGYGYTF; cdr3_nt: TGTGCCAGCAGTGTCGGGACAGGGCCCGGCTATGGCTACACCTTC
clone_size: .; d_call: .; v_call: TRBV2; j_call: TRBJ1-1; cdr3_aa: CASTGGVAGAGNTEAFF; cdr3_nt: TGTGCCAGCACCGGAGGGGTAGCGGGGGCGGGGAACACTGAAGCTTTCTTT
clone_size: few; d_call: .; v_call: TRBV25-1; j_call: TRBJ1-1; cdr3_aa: CASSQGVGTEAFF; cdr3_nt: TGTGCCAGCAGCCAGGGAGTCGGCACTGAAGCTTTCTTT
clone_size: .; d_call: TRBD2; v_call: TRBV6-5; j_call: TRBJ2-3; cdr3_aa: CASSYGGGAAGTQYF; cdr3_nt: TGTGCCAGCAGTTACGGCGGGGGGGCTGCAGGTACGCAGTATTTT
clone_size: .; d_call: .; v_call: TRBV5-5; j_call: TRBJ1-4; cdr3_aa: CASSETVPNEKLFF; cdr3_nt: TGTGCCAGCAGCGAGACAGTTCCAAATGAAAAACTGTTTTTT
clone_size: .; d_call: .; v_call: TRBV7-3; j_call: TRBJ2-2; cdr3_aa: CASSLTGGPSTGELFF; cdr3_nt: TGTGCCAGCAGCTTAACCGGGGGACCGTCCACCGGGGAGCTGTTTTTT
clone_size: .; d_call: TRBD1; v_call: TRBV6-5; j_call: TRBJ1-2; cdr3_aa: CASSRDRSEGYGYTF; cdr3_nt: TGTGCCAGCAGTCGGGACAGGTCTGAGGGGTATGGCTACACCTTC
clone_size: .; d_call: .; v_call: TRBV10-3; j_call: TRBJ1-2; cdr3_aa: CAISDTGSYTF; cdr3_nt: TGTGCCATCAGTGATACAGGGAGCTACACCTTC
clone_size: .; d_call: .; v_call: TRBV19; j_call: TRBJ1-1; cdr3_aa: CASSMAGVRTEAFF; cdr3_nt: TGTGCCAGTAGTATGGCAGGGGTTAGGACTGAAGCTTTCTTT
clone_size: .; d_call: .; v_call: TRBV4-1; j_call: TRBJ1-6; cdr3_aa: CASSQDKAGDVSPLHF; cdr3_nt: TGCGCCAGCAGCCAAGATAAGGCAGGGGATGTTTCACCCCTCCACTTT
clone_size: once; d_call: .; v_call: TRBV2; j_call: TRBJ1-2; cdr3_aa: CASRLGYGYTF; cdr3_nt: TGTGCCAGCAGATTGGGCTATGGCTACACCTTC
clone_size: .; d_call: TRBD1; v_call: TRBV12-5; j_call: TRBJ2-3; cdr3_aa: CASGSDRGKDTQYF; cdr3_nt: TGTGCTAGTGGCTCGGACAGGGGTAAAGATACGCAGTATTTT